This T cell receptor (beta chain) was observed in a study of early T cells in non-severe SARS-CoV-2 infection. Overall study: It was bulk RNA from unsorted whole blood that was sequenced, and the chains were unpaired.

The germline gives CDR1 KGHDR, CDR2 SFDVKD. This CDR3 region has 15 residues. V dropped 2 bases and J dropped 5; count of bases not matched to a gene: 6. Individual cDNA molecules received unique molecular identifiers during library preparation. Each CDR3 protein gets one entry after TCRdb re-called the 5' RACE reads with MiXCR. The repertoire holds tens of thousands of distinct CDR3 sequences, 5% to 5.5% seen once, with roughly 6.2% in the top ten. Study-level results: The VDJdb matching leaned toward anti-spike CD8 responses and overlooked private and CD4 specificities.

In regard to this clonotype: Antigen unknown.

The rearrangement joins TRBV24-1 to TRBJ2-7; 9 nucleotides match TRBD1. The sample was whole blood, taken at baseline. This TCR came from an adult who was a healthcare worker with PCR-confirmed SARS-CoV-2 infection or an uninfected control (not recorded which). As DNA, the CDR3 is TGTGCCACCAGTGATTCCGGGACAGGGTCACACGAGCAGTACTTC. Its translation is CATSDSGTGSHEQYF.